These 18 T cell receptor beta chains were all obtained from the same sample, sequenced in a study of T cells after yellow fever vaccination. TCRdb analysed the 5' RACE reads with MiXCR anew, one entry per CDR3 protein. This repertoire shows hundreds of thousands of distinct CDR3 sequences, about 4% found once; its top ten account for 20% to 25%. The sequenced sample was PBMCs, obtained 5 days after the yellow fever booster vaccination. The receptors were sampled from a young man who received the YFV17D yellow fever vaccine.

The CDR3 reads CASTSLGLGYTF. CDR3 sequence (DNA): TGTGCCAGCACCTCCCTCGGGCTTGGCTACACCTTC. The chain combines TRBV12-3 or TRBV12-4 with TRBJ1-2; D gene uncertain. The CDR3 covers 12 residues. Trimming removed 7 bases from V and 7 bases from J, with 13 bases in between.

V usage is TRBV4-2 and J usage is TRBJ2-5; 7 bases are a match to TRBD2. Germline V CDR1 and CDR2: LGHNA, YNFKEQ. J was trimmed by 4 bases and V by 3 bases; bases with no gene match: 5. The CDR3 length is 14 residues. The CDR3 region is CASSQGGNGETQYF. CDR3 nucleotide sequence: TGTGCCAGCAGCCAGGGGGGGAACGGAGAGACCCAGTACTTC.

This clonotype was seen ten or more times. The J gene is TRBJ1-1, the V gene TRBV4-3, with D unclear. Germline V gives CDR1 LGHNA, CDR2 YSLEER. This CDR3 comprises 16 residues. Between the trimmed V and J ends, which lost 1 base and 1 base, there was a span of 13 bases. This CDR3 is CASSQAPQGGNTEAFF. The CDR3, as DNA: TGCGCCAGCAGCCAAGCTCCCCAAGGAGGGAACACTGAAGCTTTCTTT.

This clonotype came up many times. The rearrangement joins TRBV20-1 to TRBJ1-3, with D tentatively TRBD1 (5 bases). Germline assignment: CDR1 DFQATT and CDR2 SNEGSKA (reference sequence). The V end lost 3 bases, the J end lost 3 bases, and 9 bases lay between the germline ends. This CDR3 comprises 13 residues. The CDR3 DNA reads TGCAGTGCTAGGGGACGGCTTGGAAACACCATATATTTT. Translated: CSARGRLGNTIYF.

The sample holds many counts of this clonotype. The V gene is TRBV5-4, the J gene TRBJ1-1; 8 positions agree with TRBD1. J gave up 1 base and V 2 bases, and 1 base lay outside the gene matches. Germline V gives CDR1 SGHNT, CDR2 YYREEE (reference sequence). This CDR3 is built from 14 residues. The CDR3 is CASSFGTGNTEAFF. Here the CDR3 DNA reads TGTGCCAGCAGCTTCGGGACAGGGAACACTGAAGCTTTCTTT.

V and J are TRBV7-2 and TRBJ1-1; TRBD1 agrees at 9 bases. There are 17 residues in the CDR3. In germline, CDR1 is SGHTA, CDR2 FQGNSA. J was trimmed by 0 bases and V by 3 bases; bases with no gene match: 8. The CDR3: CASSFGDRGVMNTEAFF. The CDR3 nucleotides read TGTGCCAGCAGCTTCGGAGACAGGGGGGTTATGAACACTGAAGCTTTCTTT.

This clonotype was found a few times. This chain uses TRBV7-2 with TRBJ2-3; D gene ambiguous. The CDR3 sequence is 12 residues long. Trimming cost V 4 bases and J 4 bases, with 6 bases left between them. The germline CDR1 and CDR2 sequences are SGHTA and FQGNSA. Here the CDR3 DNA reads TGTGCCAGCAGCTGGAGTTCAGATACGCAGTATTTT. Protein: CASSWSSDTQYF. The full variable domain, with the rest looked up from reference TRBV7-2 and TRBJ2-3, is GAGVSQSPSNKVTEKGKDVELRCDPISGHTALYWYRQSLGQGLEFLIYFQGNSAPDKSGLPSDRFSAERTGGSVSTLTIQRTQQEDSAVYLCASSWSSDTQYFGPGTRLTVL.

This clonotype was observed many times. V and J are TRBV6-5 and TRBJ2-7; tentatively, D is TRBD2 (6 bases). The CDR3 sequence is 13 residues long. From germline, CDR1 is MNHEY and CDR2 SVGAGI. The V gene lost 7 bases and the J gene lost 6 bases, with 16 bases spanning the gap. As DNA, the CDR3 is TGTGCCAGCACCCCTAGCGCCAGCCGCGAGCAGTACTTC. This encodes CASTPSASREQYF.

This clonotype was seen a few times. The chain recombines TRBV20-1 with TRBJ1-1; TRBD1 is a possible D gene (6 bases). This CDR3 has 14 amino acids. V was trimmed by 1 base and J by 1 base, leaving 10 bases between them. Germline CDR1 DFQATT, CDR2 SNEGSKA (reference sequence). CDR3 in DNA: TGCAGTGCTAGAGCTATGGACAGGAACACTGAAGCTTTCTTT. This gives the protein CSARAMDRNTEAFF.

The chain recombines TRBV27 with TRBJ2-7; 9 bases map to TRBD1. The CDR3 has 15 amino acids. Germline values: CDR1 MNHEY, CDR2 SMNVEV (reference sequence). V was clipped by 5 bases and J by 0 bases; unmatched bases: 5. The CDR3 spells CASSPSGQGSYEQYV. CDR3 in DNA: TGTGCCAGCAGTCCCTCGGGACAGGGCTCCTACGAGCAGTACGTC.

The chain uses TRBV28 and TRBJ2-7; possible D gene TRBD2, 6 bases. V lost 1 base, J lost 3 bases, and 10 bases lay in between. Germline CDR1 reads MDHEN; CDR2 reads SYDVKM. CDR3 size: 14 residues. CDR3 nucleotide sequence: TGTGCCAGCAGTTTATCTGGGGGACTCTACGAGCAGTACGTC. Translating it yields CASSLSGGLYEQYV.

The chain employs TRBV20-1 and TRBJ1-2, with D perhaps TRBD1 (5 bases). Germline V gene lookup returns CDR1 DFQATT and CDR2 SNEGSKA (reference sequence). The V end was cut by 6 bases, the J end by 3 bases, with 17 bases between. This CDR3 comprises 14 residues. The CDR3 here is CSAEIPGGDYGYTF. CDR3 DNA sequence: TGCAGTGCGGAGATACCGGGGGGGGACTATGGCTACACCTTC.

V and J are TRBV7-8 and TRBJ1-1; 9 positions match TRBD1. Germline CDR1 SGHVS, CDR2 FQNEAQ. CDR3 length equals 14 residues. J lost 1 base, V lost 5 bases, and 2 bases had no gene match. The CDR3 here is CASSGQGTNTEAFF. CDR3 coding DNA: TGTGCCAGCAGCGGACAGGGGACGAACACTGAAGCTTTCTTT.

This clonotype was counted between two and nine times. The V gene is TRBV4-3, the J gene TRBJ1-1; the D gene is possibly TRBD1 (6 bases). This CDR3 is 14 amino acids long. Trimming removed 1 base at V and 3 bases at J, with 9 bases between. Germline CDR1 reads LGHNA; CDR2 reads YSLEER. In nucleotides, the CDR3 is TGCGCCAGCAGCCAAGTGGACAGAGACACTGAAGCTTTCTTT. Amino acids: CASSQVDRDTEAFF.

The chain links TRBV29-1 to TRBJ1-1, with 7 bases matching TRBD1. The length of the CDR3 is 13 residues. With V trimmed by 6 bases and J by 6 bases, 10 bases remained unmatched. Germline CDR1 reads SQVTM; CDR2 reads ANQGSEA. DNA for the CDR3: TGCAGCGTAACAGATCTCCAGGGGGCTGAAGCTTTCTTT. This gives the protein CSVTDLQGAEAFF.

This clonotype was seen a few times. J is TRBJ2-2 and V is TRBV6-6, with 7 bases aligning to TRBD1. The CDR3 runs 15 residues. J was trimmed by 3 bases and V by 0 bases; bases with no gene match: 1. The germline gives CDR1 MNHNY, CDR2 SVGAGI (reference sequence). The CDR3 DNA follows: TGTGCCAGCAGTTACTCGGACAGGCACACCGGGGAGCTGTTTTTT. It codes for CASSYSDRHTGELFF.

This clonotype was observed at least ten times. The chain couples TRBV11-2 to TRBJ2-7; D call uncertain. The length of the CDR3 is 16 residues. The V end was cut by 5 bases, the J end by 6 bases, with 23 bases between. Germline CDR1 and CDR2: SGHAT and FQNNGV. The CDR3: CASSARLAGRPLEQYF. CDR3 coding DNA: TGTGCCAGCAGCGCACGACTGGCAGGTCGACCTCTCGAGCAGTACTTC.

This sequence joins TRBV20-1 and TRBJ2-1, with 15 bases identical to TRBD2. The CDR3 length is 21 residues. The V gene end was trimmed by 1 base and the J gene end by 6 bases; junction bases not matched to a gene: 19. The germline CDR1 and CDR2 sequences are DFQATT and SNEGSKA (reference sequence). CDR3 protein: CSARALGTSGGLGGLLNEQFF. Written as DNA, the CDR3 is TGCAGTGCTAGAGCCCTCGGGACTAGCGGGGGGCTTGGGGGGCTCCTCAATGAGCAGTTCTTC.